This T cell receptor beta chain was sequenced during a study of blood T cell repertoires in COVID-19 (dated by TCRdb to 2018 to 2020). With regard to the full study: Samples covering the acute and convalescent phases of COVID-19 were provided by collaborators in the United States, Italy and Spain. The prospective study material was composed of cDNA or gDNA derived from T cells, B-cell-depleted T cells, or PBMCs. Deeply sampled blood TCRbeta repertoires from subjects exposed to, actively infected with, or recovered from COVID-19 were included in the dataset. A freely available public database, intended as a resource for researchers studying the immune response to SARS-CoV-2, is where the repertoires were released. Samples came from the ongoing ImmuneRACE study (first 160 participants) plus 1,254 subjects from 6 global collaborators. The sample metadata nearly always contained a de-identified subject ID, COVID-19 status, age in years and sex. Where HLA class I and class II types were available, the types were taken from metadata supplied by the sample provider, not from assay-based typing.

The CDR3 runs 15 amino acids, cysteine and phenylalanine included. The only DNA kept is the CDR3, 45 bases in frame from the first base. CDR1 is given as KGHSH and CDR2 as LQKENI, both from the germline V gene. Trimming leaves V shorter by 3 bases and J shorter by 6 bases, with the junction holding 11 bases beyond the gene matches. Overall study outcomes, separate from this receptor: How much clinical and demographic metadata was included differed by source and by participant, and the metadata was provided uncurated.

Turning to this clone: No cognate antigen has been identified for it. No clone much larger than this one lies a single base away; base qualities are absent.

TCRbeta CDR3 regions were amplified from genomic DNA by means of the immunoSEQ Assay, a bias-controlled multiplex PCR. Processing in the source paper ran as follows. Nucleated cell counts per sample were estimated from amplification of reference gene primers within the assay. To quantify the absolute abundance of each unique TCRbeta CDR3 rearrangement, sequence reads were collapsed and filtered. Productive Simpson clonality was computed per sample as the square root of Simpson's diversity index over productive rearrangements. The table comes from immuneACCESS by way of TCRdb, which keeps in-frame sequences with V and J called. Part of the clones is missing from these tables; in studies checked, under half for an unresolved V gene and the rest for unknown reasons. That table is the source of V, J and clone size, and D and trimming were worked out from the DNA. The sample records about 270,000 clones, 70% to 90% of which are singletons. About an eighth of the sample goes to the ten largest clones.

At one collaborating source in Seattle, patients were enrolled during active infection and were followed longitudinally through the course of disease. Collaborating institutions collected whole blood in K2EDTA tubes following their own protocols. For TCRbeta analysis, collaborators shipped samples in one of three forms: frozen whole blood, isolated PBMCs, or DNA extracted from either of those sample types. The chain is assembled from TRBV18 and TRBJ2-7, with 7 bases matching TRBD1. The sequence was collected from a woman between 25 and 40 years old with COVID-19, enrolled during active disease. Sequencing was performed on peripheral blood. The DNA sequence follows: TGTGCCAGCTCACCGCGGACAGGTGGAATCGGCGAGCAGTACTTC. Its protein is CASSPRTGGIGEQYF. Supplemented by the reference TRBV18 and TRBJ2-7 proteins around the CDR3, the complete variable domain is NAGVMQNPRHLVRRRGQEARLRCSPMKGHSHVYWYRQLPEEGLKFMVYLQKENIIDESGMPKERFSAEFPKEGPSILRIQQVVRGDSAAYFCASSPRTGGIGEQYFGPGTRLTVT.